The following is a TCR beta chain sequence with its context. The sample originates from a study of blood T cell repertoires in COVID-19. Across the whole study: In each case, the material was cDNA or gDNA derived from T cells, B-cell-depleted T cells, or PBMCs.

Study processing details: Amplifying reference gene primers gave estimates of nucleated cell counts. Clones were sequenced by immunoSEQ multiplex PCR, and TCRdb holds only the in-frame ones, with some missing. V and J calls and clone size are those listed in that table; D and trimming were worked out from the DNA. The data contain 250,000 to 350,000 clones, about nine tenths of them seen just once; the ten biggest clones take up about 11%. Germline assignment: CDR1 SGHVS and CDR2 FQNEAQ. V was pared by 5 bases and J by 7 bases, with 5 bases of the junction left unmatched. This CDR3 has 13 amino acids.

The sequence was collected from a woman aged 25 to 39 with COVID-19, enrolled during active disease. The sequenced sample was peripheral blood. This chain joins TRBV7-8 and TRBJ2-1; 7 bases are a match to TRBD1. Here the CDR3 DNA reads TGTGCCAGCAGCCCTGACAGGGCTAATGAGCAGTTCTTC. Translating it yields CASSPDRANEQFF.